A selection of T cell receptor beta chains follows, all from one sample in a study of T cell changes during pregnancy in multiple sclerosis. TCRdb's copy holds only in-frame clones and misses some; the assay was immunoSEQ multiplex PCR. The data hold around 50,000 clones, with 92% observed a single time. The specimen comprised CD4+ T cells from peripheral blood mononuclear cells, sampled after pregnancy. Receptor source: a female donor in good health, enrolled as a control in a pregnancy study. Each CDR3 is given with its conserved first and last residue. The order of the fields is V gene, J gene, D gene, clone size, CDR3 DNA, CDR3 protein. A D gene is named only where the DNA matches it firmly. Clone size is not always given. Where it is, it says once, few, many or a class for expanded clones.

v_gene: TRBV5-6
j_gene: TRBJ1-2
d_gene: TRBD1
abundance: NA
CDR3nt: TGTGCCAGCAGTTTACGAACCGGGACAGGGGGAACTGGCTACACCTTC
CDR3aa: CASSLRTGTGGTGYTF

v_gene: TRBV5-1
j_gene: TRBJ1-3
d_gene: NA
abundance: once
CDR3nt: TGCGCCAGCGGAACTGGGGCAAGCTCTGGAAACACCATATATTTT
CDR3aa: CASGTGASSGNTIYF

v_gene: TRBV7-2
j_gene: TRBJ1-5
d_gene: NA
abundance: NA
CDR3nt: TGTGCCAGCAGTCCCCCCGGCAATCAGCCCCAGCATTTT
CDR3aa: CASSPPGNQPQHF

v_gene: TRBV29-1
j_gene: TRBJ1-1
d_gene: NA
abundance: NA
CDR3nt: TGCAGCGTTGTGGGACATGTTTATGCAGACGAAGCTTTCTTT
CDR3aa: CSVVGHVYADEAFF

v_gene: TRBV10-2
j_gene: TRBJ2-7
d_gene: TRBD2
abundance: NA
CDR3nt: TGCGCCAGCGGGACTAGCGGGAGGTACGAGCAGTACTTC
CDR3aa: CASGTSGRYEQYF

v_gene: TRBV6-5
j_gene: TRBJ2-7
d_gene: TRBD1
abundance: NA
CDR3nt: TGTGCCAGCAAGACCGGGACAGGGAACTACGAGCAGTACTTC
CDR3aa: CASKTGTGNYEQYF

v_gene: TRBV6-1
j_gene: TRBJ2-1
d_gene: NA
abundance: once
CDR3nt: TGTGCCAGCAGTCTCGGACAGTCCGGGGCCAATGAGCAGTTCTTC
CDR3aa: CASSLGQSGANEQFF

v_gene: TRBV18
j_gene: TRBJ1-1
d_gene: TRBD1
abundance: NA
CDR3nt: TGTGCCAGCTCACCTTACAGGGGAAACACTGAAGCTTTCTTT
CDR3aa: CASSPYRGNTEAFF

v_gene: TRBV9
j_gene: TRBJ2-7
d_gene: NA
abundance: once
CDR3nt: TGTGCCAGCAGCGTAGGCGGTACAGGCACCTACGAGCAGTACTTC
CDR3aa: CASSVGGTGTYEQYF

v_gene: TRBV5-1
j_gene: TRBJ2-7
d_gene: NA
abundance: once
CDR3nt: TGCGCCAGCAGCTCCACCAGGGGCGGGGAGCAGTACTTC
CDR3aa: CASSSTRGGEQYF

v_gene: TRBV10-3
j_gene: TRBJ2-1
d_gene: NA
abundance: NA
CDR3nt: TGTGCCATCAGTCTAACTAGCAGAAATGAGCAGTTCTTC
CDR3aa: CAISLTSRNEQFF

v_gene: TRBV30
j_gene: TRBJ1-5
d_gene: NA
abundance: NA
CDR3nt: TGTGCCTGGAGTAGGAGTTCTCGAAGCAATCAGCCCCAGCATTTT
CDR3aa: CAWSRSSRSNQPQHF

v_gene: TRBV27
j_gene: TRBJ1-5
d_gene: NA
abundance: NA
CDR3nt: TGTGCCAGCAGATCAGGGGTGTCCAGCAATCAGCCCCAGCATTTT
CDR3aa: CASRSGVSSNQPQHF

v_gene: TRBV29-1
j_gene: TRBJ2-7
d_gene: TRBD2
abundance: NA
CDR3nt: TGCAGCGTCGTAACTAGCGGGAGCGCCTACGAGCAGTACTTC
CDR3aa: CSVVTSGSAYEQYF

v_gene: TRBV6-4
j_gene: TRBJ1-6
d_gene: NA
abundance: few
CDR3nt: TGTGCCAGCCCCGAGGGGACTACACCCCTCCACTTT
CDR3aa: CASPEGTTPLHF

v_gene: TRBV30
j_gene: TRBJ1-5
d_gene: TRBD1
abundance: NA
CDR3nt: TGTGCCTGGGGACAGGGGGCTTCTAGGCCCCAGCATTTT
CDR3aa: CAWGQGASRPQHF

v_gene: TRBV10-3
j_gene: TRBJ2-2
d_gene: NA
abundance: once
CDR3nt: TGTGCCATCAGTGAGAGCGGGCCTTCAATGGGGAACACCGGGGAGCTGTTTTTT
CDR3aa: CAISESGPSMGNTGELFF

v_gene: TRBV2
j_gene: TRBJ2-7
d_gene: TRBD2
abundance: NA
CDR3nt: TGTGCCAGCAACTTAGCGGGAGGGGTTTACGAGCAGTACTTC
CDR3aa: CASNLAGGVYEQYF

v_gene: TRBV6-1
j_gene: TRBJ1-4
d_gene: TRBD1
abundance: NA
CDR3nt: TGTGCCAGCAGTGTCGGACAGGACAATGAAAAACTGTTTTTT
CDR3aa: CASSVGQDNEKLFF

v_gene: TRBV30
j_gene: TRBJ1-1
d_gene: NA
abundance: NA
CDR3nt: TGTGCCTGGAGTGATAATGGACAGTCTGAAGCTTTCTTT
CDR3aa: CAWSDNGQSEAFF

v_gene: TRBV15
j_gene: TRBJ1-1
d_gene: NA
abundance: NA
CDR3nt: TGTGCCACCAGCGTACGCGGGGCGCGGGGCACTGAAGCTTTCTTT
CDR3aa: CATSVRGARGTEAFF

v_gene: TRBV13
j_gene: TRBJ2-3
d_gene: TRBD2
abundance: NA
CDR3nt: TGTGCCAGCAGCGTCCCGCGGGGGACTCGCACAGATACGCAGTATTTT
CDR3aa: CASSVPRGTRTDTQYF

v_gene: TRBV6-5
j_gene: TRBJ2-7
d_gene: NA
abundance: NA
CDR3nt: TGTGCCAGCAGTTACAGAAGGGGCGAGCAGTACTTC
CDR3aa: CASSYRRGEQYF

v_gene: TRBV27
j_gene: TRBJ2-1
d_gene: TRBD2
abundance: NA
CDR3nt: TGTGCCAGCAGTTTATCCCCGACTAGCGGGAGGGGGCTCTGGTCCTACAATGAGCAGTTCTTC
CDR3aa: CASSLSPTSGRGLWSYNEQFF

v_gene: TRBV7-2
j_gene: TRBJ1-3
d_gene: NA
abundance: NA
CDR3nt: TGTGCCAGCAGCCTGGACATCTCCGCTGGAAACACCATATATTTT
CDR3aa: CASSLDISAGNTIYF

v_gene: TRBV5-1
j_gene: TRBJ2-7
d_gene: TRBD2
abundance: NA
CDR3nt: TGCGCCAGCAGCTCCGGACTAGAAATTTCCTACGAGCAGTACTTC
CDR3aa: CASSSGLEISYEQYF

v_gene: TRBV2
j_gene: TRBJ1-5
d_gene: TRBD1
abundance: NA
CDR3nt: TGTGCCAGCAGTGAAGCGCGGAAACAGGGGGGTCAGCCCCAGCATTTT
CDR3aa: CASSEARKQGGQPQHF

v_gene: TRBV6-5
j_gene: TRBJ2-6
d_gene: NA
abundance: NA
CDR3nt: TGTGCCAGCAGTTCCCGGGTGACTTCTGGGGCCAACGTCCTGACTTTC
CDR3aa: CASSSRVTSGANVLTF

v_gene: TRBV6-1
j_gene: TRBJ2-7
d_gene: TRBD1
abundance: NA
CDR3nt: TGTGCCAGCAGTGAAGCGGGGACAGGGTGGTACGAGCAGTACTTC
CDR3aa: CASSEAGTGWYEQYF

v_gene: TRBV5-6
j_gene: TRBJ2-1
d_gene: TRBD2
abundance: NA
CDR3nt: TGTGCCAGCAGCTTGAGATCCAGGACTAGCAGCTATGAGCAGTTCTTC
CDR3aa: CASSLRSRTSSYEQFF

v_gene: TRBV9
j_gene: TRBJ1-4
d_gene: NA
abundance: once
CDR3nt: TGTGCCAGCAGCGTAGAGGGGTCAGGGTACCGAGAAAAACTGTTTTTT
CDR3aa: CASSVEGSGYREKLFF

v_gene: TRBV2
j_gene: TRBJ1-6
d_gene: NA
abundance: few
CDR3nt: TGTGCCAGCAGGGCAGGGGAGAATTCACCCCTCCACTTT
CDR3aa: CASRAGENSPLHF

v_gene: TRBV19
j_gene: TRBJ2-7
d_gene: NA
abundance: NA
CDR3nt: TGTGCCAGTAGTACATTGGGAGAGCTGGCTGGGGAGCAGTACTTC
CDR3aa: CASSTLGELAGEQYF

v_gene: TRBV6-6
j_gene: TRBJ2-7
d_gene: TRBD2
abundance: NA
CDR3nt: TGTGCCGCCATGCGGGGGACCTACGAGCAGTACTTC
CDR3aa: CAAMRGTYEQYF

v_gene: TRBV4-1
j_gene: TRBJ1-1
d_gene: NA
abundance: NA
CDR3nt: TGCGCCAGCAGCCAACCCCAAAGGGGCACTGAAGCTTTCTTT
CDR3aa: CASSQPQRGTEAFF

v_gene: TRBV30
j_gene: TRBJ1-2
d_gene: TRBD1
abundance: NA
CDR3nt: TGTGCCTGGAGTGGGGACAGGAATAACTATGGCTACACCTTC
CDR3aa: CAWSGDRNNYGYTF

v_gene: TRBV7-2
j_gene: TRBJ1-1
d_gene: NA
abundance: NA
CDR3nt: TGTGCCAGCAGCACAAGAGGGAACACTGAAGCTTTCTTT
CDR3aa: CASSTRGNTEAFF

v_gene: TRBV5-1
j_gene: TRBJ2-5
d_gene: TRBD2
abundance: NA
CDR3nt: TGCGCCAGCAGCTTGGGCGGGACTAGCGGGAGTCAAGAGACCCAGTACTTC
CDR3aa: CASSLGGTSGSQETQYF

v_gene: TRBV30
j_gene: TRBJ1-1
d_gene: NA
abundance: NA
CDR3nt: TGTGCCTGGAGTCAAACGGGTGAAGCTTTCTTT
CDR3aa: CAWSQTGEAFF

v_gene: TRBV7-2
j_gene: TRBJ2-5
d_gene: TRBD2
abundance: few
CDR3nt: TGTGCCAGCAGCTTAGTGAGCCGCGGGGGAGAGACCCAGTACTTC
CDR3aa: CASSLVSRGGETQYF

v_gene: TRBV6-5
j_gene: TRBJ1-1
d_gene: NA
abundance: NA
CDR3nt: TGTGCCAGCAGTATGGGACACCCGAACACTGAAGCTTTCTTT
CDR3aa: CASSMGHPNTEAFF

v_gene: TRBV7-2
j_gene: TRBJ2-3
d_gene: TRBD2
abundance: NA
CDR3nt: TGTGCCAGCAGCTTACATAACCCACTAGCGGGAGGGGGAGATACGCAGTATTTT
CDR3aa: CASSLHNPLAGGGDTQYF

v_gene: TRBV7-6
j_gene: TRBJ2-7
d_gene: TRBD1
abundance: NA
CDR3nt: TGTGCCAGCAGCCCGGACAGGGAAAATACGAAGCAGTACTTC
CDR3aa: CASSPDRENTKQYF

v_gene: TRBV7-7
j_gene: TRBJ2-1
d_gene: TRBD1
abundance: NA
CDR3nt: TGTGCTAGCAGCTTAGTTACAGGGGCGCATGAGCAGTTCTTC
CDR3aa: CASSLVTGAHEQFF

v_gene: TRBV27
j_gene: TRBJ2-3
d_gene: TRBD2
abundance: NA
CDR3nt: TGTGCCAGCAGCTCCCAGCGGGGGAATACGCAGTATTTT
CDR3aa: CASSSQRGNTQYF

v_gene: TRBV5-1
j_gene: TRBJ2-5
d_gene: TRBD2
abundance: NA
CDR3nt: TGCGCCAGCAGCCCGGTCTCGCGGGGGGCTCTTAAAGAGACCCAGTACTTC
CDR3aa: CASSPVSRGALKETQYF

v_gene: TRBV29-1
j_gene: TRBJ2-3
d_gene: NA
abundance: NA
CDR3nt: TGCAGCGTTGACGGGGGTGTGGGCACAGATACGCAGTATTTT
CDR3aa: CSVDGGVGTDTQYF

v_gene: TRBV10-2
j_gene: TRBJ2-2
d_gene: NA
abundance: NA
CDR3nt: TGCGCCAGCAGAGACTCTTGGGCGAACACCGGGGAGCTGTTTTTT
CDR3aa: CASRDSWANTGELFF

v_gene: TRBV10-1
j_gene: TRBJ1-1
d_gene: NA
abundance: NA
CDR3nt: TGCGCCACCCAGCGCCCGGGAGACACTGAAGCTTTCTTT
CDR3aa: CATQRPGDTEAFF

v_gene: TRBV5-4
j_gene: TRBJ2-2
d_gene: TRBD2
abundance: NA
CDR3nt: TGTGCCAGCAGCTTTCCGCGGGGGGTACGCACCGGGGAGCTGTTTTTT
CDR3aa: CASSFPRGVRTGELFF

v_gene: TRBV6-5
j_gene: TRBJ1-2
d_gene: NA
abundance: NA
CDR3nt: TGTGCCAGCAGTGACCTTTTTGGGCTATATGGCTACACCTTC
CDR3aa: CASSDLFGLYGYTF

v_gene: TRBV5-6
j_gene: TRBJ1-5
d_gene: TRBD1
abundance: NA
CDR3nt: TGTGCCAGCAGCCGACAGGGGAGGGTCGGTCAGCCCCAGCATTTT
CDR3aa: CASSRQGRVGQPQHF

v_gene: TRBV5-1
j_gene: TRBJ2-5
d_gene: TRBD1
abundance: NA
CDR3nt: TGCGCCAGCAGCTTGACAGGGGTCCAAGAGACCCAGTACTTC
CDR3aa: CASSLTGVQETQYF

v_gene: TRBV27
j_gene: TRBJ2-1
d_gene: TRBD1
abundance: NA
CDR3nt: TGTGCCAGCGGTTCAGGGGGCTTGTACAATGAGCAGTTCTTC
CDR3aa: CASGSGGLYNEQFF

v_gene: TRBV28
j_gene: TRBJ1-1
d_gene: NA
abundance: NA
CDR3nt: TGTGCCAGCAGTTCCCCCGACCGGCGGGTCACTGAAGCTTTCTTT
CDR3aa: CASSSPDRRVTEAFF